These T cell receptor beta chains were read from a single sample in a study of glioma-infiltrating T cells. TCRdb reprocessed the multiplex PCR reads with MiXCR, giving one entry per CDR3 protein. This table holds about 410,000 distinct CDR3 sequences, 41% found once. The sample was glioma tissue, nonneoplastic brain tissue, or PBMCs (not recorded which). The receptors originated from a human donor with low-grade glioma or glioblastoma, undergoing nonglioma brain surgery, or in good health (not recorded which). Both conserved end residues are trimmed from each CDR3.

V	J	CDR3
TRBV7-9	TRBJ1-2	ASSQARNYGYT
TRBV11-1	TRBJ2-2	ASSFAPQTSGNTGELF
TRBV14	TRBJ1-1	ASSQRRMNTEAF
TRBV27	TRBJ1-1	ASSFDRARGTEAF
TRBV27	TRBJ2-1	ASSLWGDGSYNEQF
TRBV7-3	TRBJ2-1	ASSSDVGGYNEQF
TRBV27	TRBJ2-1	ASSLRGRYNEQF
TRBV15	TRBJ1-6	ATSRGGSSYNSPLH
TRBV6-2/TRBV6-3	TRBJ2-5	ASSYWDQPEGLQETQY
TRBV28	TRBJ1-2	ASRLTGNYGYT
TRBV3-1	TRBJ1-4	ASSRGRTGANEKLF
TRBV20-1	TRBJ1-6	SAPHKLNNSPLH
TRBV12-3/TRBV12-4	TRBJ2-5	ASSFGTGLTQETQY
TRBV11-2	TRBJ2-1	ASSLGVTSGSWEQF
TRBV5-1	TRBJ2-7	ASSLGLAPYEQY
TRBV29-1	TRBJ1-4	SVEDMGTATNEKLF
TRBV7-9	TRBJ1-2	ASSLAPVSYGYT
TRBV7-2	TRBJ1-1	ASSMRQGADAF
TRBV2	TRBJ1-5	ASVQDRLNQPQH
TRBV20-1	TRBJ2-7	SARFPLLAGGPRNEQY
TRBV5-1	TRBJ2-1	ASSLGGAYNGQF
TRBV28	TRBJ1-5	ASRNQGQPQH
TRBV27	TRBJ2-7	ASSPGTSGSYEQY
TRBV4-1	TRBJ2-1	AGSQEDRGLDEQF
TRBV11-2	TRBJ2-1	ASSLARSGQGLYEQF
TRBV28	TRBJ1-5	ASSLGGALDQPQH
TRBV28	TRBJ1-6	ASSLFGRGTDSPLH
TRBV6-8	TRBJ2-1	ASSYPAVAEQF
TRBV11-2	TRBJ2-7	ASSLEAQAAYEQY
TRBV6-5	TRBJ2-3	ASSYAGTGAAGSTDTQY
TRBV28	TRBJ1-3	ASSSRVTGNTIY
TRBV6-5	TRBJ2-2	ASSYISTGSGELF
TRBV27	TRBJ2-3	ASSLAGVMGTDTQY
TRBV28	TRBJ1-2	ASGWDYGYT
TRBV4-3	TRBJ2-1	ASSQTRDSYVNYNEQF
TRBV24-1	TRBJ2-5	ATSDWTSGRTETQY
TRBV20-1	TRBJ2-3	SARVPSGRIFDTQY
TRBV7-2	TRBJ2-3	ASSSGRPTDTQY
TRBV27	TRBJ2-2	ASSWTSGRGYTGEPF
TRBV27	TRBJ2-1	ASSLIGFGTPVNEQF
TRBV5-8	TRBJ1-5	ASSGRGRGNQPQR
TRBV6-2/TRBV6-3	TRBJ2-5	ASSRTTGETQY
TRBV5-1	TRBJ2-7	ASSTQGAGSYEQY
TRBV15	TRBJ1-1	ATSVDRAGTEAF
TRBV27	TRBJ1-6	ASRKGHSVGSPLH
TRBV6-2/TRBV6-3	TRBJ1-1	ASSYGQRGDTEAF
TRBV6-5	TRBJ2-1	ASSYGGSAYNEQF
TRBV20-1	TRBJ2-7	SAPDARGSYEQY
TRBV28	TRBJ2-1	ASSSTVAGQF